One sample yielded the 30 T cell receptor beta chains listed below, sequenced in a study of shared clonotypes between healthy human individuals. Some clones are missing from TCRdb's copy, which holds only in-frame ones; the method was immunoSEQ multiplex PCR. The sample lists around 2,100,000 clones; roughly 95% were seen once. Naive CD8 cells, CD45RO-negative and positively selected for CCR7, excluded terminally differentiated effector memory CD45RA+ cells. Input material: naive CD8+ T cells sorted from blood. These receptors originate from a man younger than 35 in good health.

The chain is built from TRBV5-4 and TRBJ2-1, with 8 bases aligning to TRBD2. Germline V gene data show CDR1 as SGHNT and CDR2 as YYREEE (reference sequence). Trimming took 3 bases from V and 4 from J; bases not matched to a gene: 6. The CDR3 totals 15 residues. For the CDR3, the DNA is TGTGCCAGCAGCTCGGCACTAGCGGCTTACAATGAGCAGTTCTTC. Translation: CASSSALAAYNEQFF.

The chain employs TRBV27 and TRBJ2-4; the D gene is possibly TRBD2 (6 bases). The CDR3 runs 14 residues. Trimming pared 7 bases from V and 8 bases from J, leaving 18 bases between. Per the germline V gene, CDR1 is MNHEY and CDR2 is SMNVEV (reference sequence). This CDR3 is CASTPIPGSDIQYF. CDR3 DNA: TGTGCCAGCACACCCATCCCCGGGAGTGACATTCAGTACTTC.

V and J are TRBV27 and TRBJ2-7, with unresolved D. CDR1 is MNHEY and CDR2 is SMNVEV in the germline V gene (reference sequence). Trimming shortened V by 2 bases and J by 5 bases, and 13 bases separated the two germline ends. The CDR3 extends over 14 amino acids. CDR3 protein: CASSLLGGMNEQYF. The CDR3 DNA is TGTGCCAGCAGTTTACTTGGTGGGATGAACGAGCAGTACTTC.

This chain connects TRBV6-5 to TRBJ1-4; possibly TRBD1 for D (5 bases). V was trimmed by 6 bases and J by 7 bases, leaving 18 bases between them. Germline V gene data show CDR1 as MNHEY and CDR2 as SVGAGI. The CDR3 extends over 15 amino acids. The CDR3 spells CASSRGTQLVEKLFF. The CDR3 nucleotides are TGTGCCAGCAGCCGCGGGACGCAATTGGTTGAAAAACTGTTTTTT.

This chain joins TRBV7-9 and TRBJ2-5; D unclear. Trimming pared 4 bases from V and 5 bases from J, leaving 8 bases between. Germline lookup yields CDR1 SEHNR and CDR2 FQNEAQ (reference sequence). The CDR3 is 12 amino acids. Written as DNA, the CDR3 is TGTGCCAGCAGCTGGATCTCGGAGACCCAGTACTTC. Its protein is CASSWISETQYF.

The chain employs TRBV7-2 and TRBJ2-1; D call uncertain. In germline, CDR1 is SGHTA, CDR2 FQGNSA. The V end lost 5 bases, the J end lost 3 bases, and 14 bases lay between the germline ends. The CDR3 contains 15 residues. As DNA, the CDR3 is TGTGCCAGCAGCCCAAGTCACAGAATCTACAATGAGCAGTTCTTC. It is translated as CASSPSHRIYNEQFF.

This chain uses TRBV14 with TRBJ1-2; 7 bases line up with TRBD1. Germline assignment: CDR1 SGHDN and CDR2 FVKESK. The trim removed 3 bases at V and 8 bases at J, leaving 6 bases unmatched. This CDR3 has 13 residues. In nucleotides, the CDR3 is TGTGCCAGCAGCCACTTGACAGGGTCCGGCTACACCTTC. As protein: CASSHLTGSGYTF. The complete variable domain, with remaining parts taken from reference TRBV14 and TRBJ1-2, reads EAGVTQFPSHSVIEKGQTVTLRCDPISGHDNLYWYRRVMGKEIKFLLHFVKESKQDESGMPNNRFLAERTGGTYSTLKVQPAELEDSGVYFCASSHLTGSGYTFGSGTRLTVV.

The genes are TRBV7-9 and TRBJ1-2; D not resolved. V was clipped by 4 bases and J by 5 bases, with 14 bases between them. CDR1 is SEHNR and CDR2 is FQNEAQ in the germline V gene (reference sequence). This CDR3 has 14 residues. CDR3 sequence (DNA): TGTGCCAGCAGCTCCATACCTGGGCCGTATGGCTACACCTTC. Encoded protein: CASSSIPGPYGYTF.

The V call is TRBV27, the J call TRBJ2-2; 7 bases agree with TRBD2. Germline lookup yields CDR1 MNHEY and CDR2 SMNVEV (reference sequence). V shed 6 bases and J 7 bases; nucleotides not matched to a gene: 11. This CDR3 has 15 amino acids. The CDR3 here is CASRNGPGGGGELFF. CDR3 coding DNA: TGTGCCAGCAGAAACGGTCCGGGGGGTGGCGGGGAGCTGTTTTTT.

This clone has only one observation. The chain carries TRBV6-1 and TRBJ2-7; D not resolved. Trimming cost V 5 bases and J 1 base, with 9 bases left between them. Germline V gene lookup returns CDR1 MNHNS and CDR2 SASEGT. The CDR3 covers 13 residues. The CDR3 reads CASSMTESYEQYF. CDR3 coding DNA: TGTGCCAGCAGTATGACCGAATCCTACGAGCAGTACTTC.

V gene TRBV27 combines with J gene TRBJ2-7; D tentatively reads TRBD1 or TRBD2 (5 bases each). V was shortened by 4 bases and J by 4 bases, with 17 bases between the two germline ends. The CDR3 covers 15 residues. The germline CDR1 and CDR2 sequences are MNHEY and SMNVEV (reference sequence). The CDR3 sequence: CASSSTDLGVYEQYF. Here the CDR3 DNA reads TGTGCCAGCAGTTCCACCGACTTGGGGGTATACGAGCAGTACTTC.

With respect to this clone: At the DNA level, this CDR3 is encoded by other sequences in the same sample as well. The CDR3 DNA sequence: TGTGCCAGCAGCTTGGGTGGCTCCGGCGAGCAGTACTTC. This translates into CASSLGGSGEQYF. The chain links TRBV7-6 to TRBJ2-7; no firm D call. The CDR3 spans 13 residues. With 3 bases removed from V and 6 bases from J, the gap between germline ends came to 12 bases. In germline, CDR1 is SGHVS, CDR2 FNYEAQ.

As for this clone: Other DNA sequences in the sample encode the same CDR3. CDR3 sequence reads: CASSLEWETQYF. DNA for the CDR3: TGTGCCAGCAGCTTAGAGTGGGAGACCCAGTACTTC. The chain employs TRBV5-6 and TRBJ2-5; D call uncertain. Germline loops: CDR1 SGHDT, CDR2 YYEEEE. The CDR3 runs to 12 residues. Trimming removed 2 bases at V and 5 bases at J, with 7 bases between.

In regard to this clone: The sample holds other DNA sequences that translate to the same CDR3. The chain joins TRBV6-6 to TRBJ2-7, with D perhaps matching TRBD1 or TRBD2 (5 bases each). There are 14 residues in the CDR3. Per germline, CDR1 MNHNY and CDR2 SVGAGI (reference sequence). Trimming took 0 bases from V and 2 from J, leaving 8 bases between them. CDR3 amino acids: CASSYSGTAYEQYF. The CDR3 DNA sequence: TGTGCCAGCAGTTACTCTGGGACGGCCTACGAGCAGTACTTC.

The CDR3 bases are TGTGCCAGCAGCCTCAGGACAGGTTACTACGAGCAGTACTTC. Its protein is CASSLRTGYYEQYF. The chain combines TRBV6-1 with TRBJ2-7; 7 nucleotides agree with TRBD1. Germline loops: CDR1 MNHNS, CDR2 SASEGT. CDR3 length equals 14 residues. J gave up 3 bases and V 6 bases, and 8 bases lay outside the gene matches.

The V gene is TRBV21-1, the J gene TRBJ1-2. TRBV21-1 is annotated as a pseudogene. The CDR3 covers 14 residues. DNA for the CDR3: TGTACCCCTCTGCCGGGAGCAGGAGGCTATGGCTACACCTTC. Its translation: CTPLPGAGGYGYTF.

V usage is TRBV11-1 and J usage is TRBJ2-1; D not certain. The V gene's germline CDR1 is SGHAT and CDR2 FQDESV (reference sequence). Trimming pared 1 base from V and 4 bases from J, leaving 11 bases between. This CDR3 spans 15 amino acids. Here the CDR3 reads CASSLVFGVYNEQFF. CDR3 in DNA: TGTGCCAGCAGCTTAGTATTTGGTGTTTACAATGAGCAGTTCTTC. The full variable domain, in which reference TRBV11-1 and TRBJ2-1 provide the parts outside the CDR3, is EAEVAQSPRYKITEKSQAVAFWCDPISGHATLYWYRQILGQGPELLVQFQDESVVDDSQLPKDRFSAERLKGVDSTLKIQPAELGDSAMYLCASSLVFGVYNEQFFGPGTRLTVL.

The chain links TRBV5-5 to TRBJ2-7; 7 nucleotides match TRBD1. The CDR3 spans 14 residues. Germline-derived CDR1 and CDR2 are SGHKS and YYEKEE (reference sequence). V lost 3 bases and J lost 3; bases outside the gene matches: 6. The CDR3 sequence is CASSWGTENYEQYF. CDR3 nucleotides: TGTGCCAGCAGCTGGGGGACAGAGAACTACGAGCAGTACTTC. Drawing the rest from reference TRBV5-5 and TRBJ2-7, the complete variable domain is DAGVTQSPTHLIKTRGQQVTLRCSPISGHKSVSWYQQVLGQGPQFIFQYYEKEERGRGNFPDRFSARQFPNYSSELNVNALLLGDSALYLCASSWGTENYEQYFGPGTRLTVT.

The genes are TRBV4-1 and TRBJ1-4; the D is unclear. Germline V lookup: CDR1 MGHRA, CDR2 YSYEKL. CDR3 length equals 17 residues. V gave up 0 bases and J gave up 8 bases, with 19 bases separating them. The CDR3 DNA reads as TGCGCCAGCAGCCAAGAAGAGAGACTGTCGACCGTAGAAAAACTGTTTTTT. It codes for CASSQEERLSTVEKLFF.

The chain recombines TRBV7-9 with TRBJ2-3; the match to TRBD1 covers 7 bases. Per the germline V gene, CDR1 is SEHNR and CDR2 is FQNEAQ (reference sequence). Trimming at V came to 5 bases and at J to 5 bases, leaving 7 bases not matched to a gene. The CDR3 has 14 amino acids. CDR3 nucleotides: TGTGCCAGCAGCGCCTATACAGGGGAAGATACGCAGTATTTT. It encodes CASSAYTGEDTQYF.

The chain carries TRBV7-2 and TRBJ2-4, with 8 bases matching TRBD1. Trimming at V came to 5 bases and at J to 12 bases, leaving 9 bases not matched to a gene. The germline gives CDR1 SGHTA, CDR2 FQGNSA. The CDR3 is 13 residues long. CDR3 region: CASSADRGYDQYF. CDR3 DNA: TGTGCCAGCAGCGCTGACAGGGGATATGATCAGTACTTC.

The chain links TRBV28 to TRBJ1-2, with 9 bases that match TRBD1. Germline V gene sequence: CDR1 MDHEN, CDR2 SYDVKM. The CDR3 consists of 13 residues. Trimming took 4 bases from V and 6 from J; bases not matched to a gene: 3. This CDR3 is CASSYRDRDGYTF. The CDR3 DNA sequence: TGTGCCAGCAGTTACCGGGACAGGGATGGCTACACCTTC.

Details on this clone: The same CDR3 can be traced to other DNA sequences in this sample. The chain is built from TRBV30 and TRBJ2-1; D is tentatively TRBD1 or TRBD2 (5 bases each). The germline V and J ends were trimmed by 0 bases and 4 bases, with 10 bases remaining between them. The CDR3 has 14 residues. The germline gives CDR1 GTSNPN, CDR2 SVGIG (reference sequence). CDR3 in DNA: TGTGCCTGGAGTGTTGCTGGGGGATACAATGAGCAGTTCTTC. Residues: CAWSVAGGYNEQFF.

The chain employs TRBV4-1 and TRBJ1-1; D is unclear. Germline assignment: CDR1 MGHRA and CDR2 YSYEKL. Trimming cost V 1 base and J 0 bases, with 9 bases left between them. The CDR3 runs 15 residues. The CDR3 region has the DNA TGCGCCAGCAGCCAAGTGGGCCAAATGAACACTGAAGCTTTCTTT. It encodes CASSQVGQMNTEAFF.

This chain links TRBV4-1 with TRBJ2-1, with no clear D. V was cut by 0 bases and J by 4 bases, with 16 bases left in between. Germline CDR1 reads MGHRA; CDR2 reads YSYEKL. The CDR3 extends over 17 amino acids. The CDR3 is CASSQDWAVQGYNEQFF. CDR3 in DNA: TGCGCCAGCAGCCAAGATTGGGCAGTCCAAGGATACAATGAGCAGTTCTTC.

V is TRBV27 and J is TRBJ2-7; perhaps TRBD2 as D (5 bases). The germline CDR1 and CDR2 sequences are MNHEY and SMNVEV (reference sequence). The ends were cut back, 8 bases at V and 4 bases at J, with 15 bases in the middle. The CDR3 loop spans 13 amino acids. CDR3 residues: CASSPSNLYEQYF. Here the CDR3 DNA reads TGTGCCAGCTCCCCTAGCAACCTTTACGAGCAGTACTTC.

This clone has a single count. The rearrangement links TRBV5-1 to TRBJ2-7, with 11 bases that match TRBD1. The junction had 9 bases not matched to a gene; V was cut back by 7 bases and J by 0 bases. Germline loops: CDR1 SGHRS, CDR2 YFSETQ. CDR3 length equals 16 residues. CDR3 protein: CASFRDRGTLSYEQYF. CDR3 in DNA: TGCGCCAGCTTCCGGGACAGGGGGACTCTCTCCTACGAGCAGTACTTC.

The chain uses TRBV7-8 and TRBJ1-5; TRBD1 might be the D (6 bases). Between the trimmed V and J ends, which lost 5 bases and 0 bases, there was a span of 17 bases. Germline loops: CDR1 SGHVS, CDR2 FQNEAQ. The CDR3 contains 17 residues. CDR3 in DNA: TGTGCCAGCAGCCTAATGGACAGATCCTATAGCAATCAGCCCCAGCATTTT. Amino acids: CASSLMDRSYSNQPQHF.

This rearrangement joins TRBV5-1 to TRBJ1-2; perhaps TRBD1 as D (5 bases). The CDR3 is 14 residues long. Per germline, CDR1 SGHRS and CDR2 YFSETQ. V was cut by 1 base and J by 2 bases, with 9 bases left in between. Here the CDR3 DNA reads TGCGCCAGCAGCTTGTTGGGGCCCAACTATGGCTACACCTTC. It is translated as CASSLLGPNYGYTF.

J is TRBJ1-3 and V is TRBV11-2; a possible D gene is TRBD1 (5 bases). Germline CDR1 reads SGHAT; CDR2 reads FQNNGV. Between the trimmed V and J ends, which lost 4 bases and 2 bases, there was a span of 15 bases. The CDR3 consists of 16 residues. Here the CDR3 reads CASSSRRGGTGNTIYF. CDR3 coding DNA: TGTGCCAGCAGCTCTCGTCGTGGGGGAACTGGAAACACCATATATTTT. Drawing the rest from reference TRBV11-2 and TRBJ1-3, the complete variable domain is EAGVAQSPRYKIIEKRQSVAFWCNPISGHATLYWYQQILGQGPKLLIQFQNNGVVDDSQLPKDRFSAERLKGVDSTLKIQPAKLEDSAVYLCASSSRRGGTGNTIYFGEGSWLTVV.